This T cell receptor beta chain derives from a study of blood T cell repertoires in COVID-19. Study background: The cDNA or gDNA used as material had been derived from T cells, B-cell-depleted T cells, or PBMCs.

Assay used: immunoSEQ multiplex PCR; TCRdb lists only in-frame clones, some missing. The table includes 400,000 to 450,000 clones, about 91% detected once. V shed 0 bases and J shed 6 bases, with 10 bases lying between them. The CDR3 has 15 residues. In germline, CDR1 is SGHRS, CDR2 YFSETQ. V and J are TRBV5-1 and TRBJ1-6; D is undetermined. The receptor's source is a woman between 50 and 59 years old with COVID-19, enrolled during active disease. The source material was peripheral blood. CDR3 sequence: CASSLGGLRNSPLHF. The CDR3 DNA sequence: TGCGCCAGCAGCTTGGGCGGGCTACGTAATTCACCCCTCCACTTT.